This TCR beta chain was found in a study of human T cells and chemical hapten exposure. Trimming cost V 4 bases and J 4 bases, with 16 bases left between them. The CDR3 runs 15 residues. Germline CDR1 reads SGHDN; CDR2 reads FVKESK. This clonotype was counted ten times or more. Within the library, unique molecular identifiers were attached to each individual cDNA molecule. MiXCR was run by TCRdb on the RACE reads, yielding one entry per CDR3 protein. The sample consists of some 330,000 distinct CDR3 sequences, approximately 5.8% of them appearing once. Time point denoted: pre-sensitization, week 0. Treatment of the sample: therapeutic diphenylcyclopropenone sensitization with weekly scalp DPC.

V gene TRBV14 combines with J gene TRBJ1-2, with D possibly being TRBD1 (6 bases). The clonotype comes from a woman aged 18-29 years with alopecia areata. Some clones in this sample may be carry-over from other donors' samples. The sample consisted of whole blood, taken in connection with sensitization to the hapten diphenylcyclopropenone (DPC). CDR3: CASSPTGALFYGYTF. Here the CDR3 DNA reads TGTGCCAGCAGCCCGACAGGCGCACTCTTCTATGGCTACACCTTC.